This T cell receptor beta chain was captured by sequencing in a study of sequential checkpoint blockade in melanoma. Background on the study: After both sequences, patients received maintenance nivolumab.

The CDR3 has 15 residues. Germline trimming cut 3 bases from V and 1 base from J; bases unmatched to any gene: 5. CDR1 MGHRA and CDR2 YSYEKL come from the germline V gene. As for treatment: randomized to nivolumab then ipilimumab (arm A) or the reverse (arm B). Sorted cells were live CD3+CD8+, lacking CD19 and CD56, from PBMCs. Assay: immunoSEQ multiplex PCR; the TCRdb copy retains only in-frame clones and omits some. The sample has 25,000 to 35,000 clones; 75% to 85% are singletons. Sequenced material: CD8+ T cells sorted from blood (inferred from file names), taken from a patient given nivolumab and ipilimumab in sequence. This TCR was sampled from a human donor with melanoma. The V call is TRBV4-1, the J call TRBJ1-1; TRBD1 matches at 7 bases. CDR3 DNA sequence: TGCGCCAGCAGCCAGGTGACAGGGCGGAACACTGAAGCTTTCTTT. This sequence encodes CASSQVTGRNTEAFF.